At least ten counts were recorded for the clone carrying this T cell receptor beta chain. Its cognate antigen is unknown. The CDR3 has 12 amino acids. Germline loops: CDR1 SGHVS, CDR2 FQNEAQ. The ends were cut back, 5 bases at V and 2 bases at J, with 6 bases in the middle. The sample belongs to a study of T cells after yellow fever vaccination. Conversion of TCR transcripts into cDNA relied on 5'RACE template switching, which added a universal primer site and UMIs. One entry per CDR3 protein, called by TCRdb with MiXCR from the 5' RACE reads. The sample lists roughly 310,000 distinct CDR3 sequences; about 8.7% were seen once. General study points: Subsequent to the booster, the majority of primary-vaccination clones reappeared (roughly 97% CD4, around 85% CD8).

This TCR was recovered from a man aged 18 to 35 who received the YFV17D yellow fever vaccine. The gene calls are TRBV7-8 and TRBJ1-2; D gene uncertain. The sample in question was PBMCs, obtained on the day of the first yellow fever vaccination. Here the CDR3 reads CASSGQNYGYTF. The CDR3 DNA follows: TGTGCCAGCAGCGGGCAGAACTATGGCTACACCTTC.